This TCR beta chain was profiled in a study of blood T cell repertoires in COVID-19. For the study at large: Acute and convalescent COVID-19 samples came from the United States, Italy and Spain. Sources were T cells, B-cell-depleted T cells, or PBMCs; the material itself was cDNA or gDNA.

In Seattle, patients joined the study during active infection and were tracked longitudinally. Trimming left V 1 base short and J 2 bases short, with 20 bases between. Per the germline V gene, CDR1 is LGHNT and CDR2 is FRNRAP. The CDR3 has 18 amino acids. In the source study's methods: From reference gene primer amplification, estimates of nucleated cell counts were derived. This table comes from immunoSEQ multiplex PCR, and its TCRdb copy is limited to in-frame clones, with some not included. V, J and clone size were drawn from that table, and D and trimming were deduced from the DNA. Of roughly 160,000 clones in the sample, approximately 85% were seen once.

The sequenced sample consisted of peripheral blood. The receptor's source is a woman in her fifties or sixties with COVID-19, enrolled during active disease. The rearrangement links TRBV12-5 to TRBJ1-1, with D tentatively TRBD1 (6 bases). The CDR3 DNA sequence: TGTGCTAGTGGTTTGGCAGGGACGCTTGGACAGAGTAACACTGAAGCTTTCTTT. Translated: CASGLAGTLGQSNTEAFF.